The clone carrying this T cell receptor (beta chain) has ten or more counts. This CDR3 has 15 amino acids. Per the germline V gene, CDR1 is SGHRS and CDR2 is YFSETQ. Trimming cost V 6 bases and J 1 base; bases outside gene matches: 6. As it was prepared, the TCRbeta library received unique molecular identifiers. One entry per CDR3 protein, called by TCRdb with MiXCR from the PCR reads. The sample contains about 270,000 distinct CDR3 sequences, approximately 9.8% of which appear only once. These data come from a study of T-cell reconstitution after alpha-beta-depleted transplantation in children. This receptor was taken from a human donor who donated a stem cell graft to a child with SCID. This chain joins TRBV5-1 and TRBJ2-7, with TRBD1 matching 11 bases. This sample comprised PBMCs from the stem cell graft donor, obtained from the stem cell graft. CDR3 sequence (DNA): TGCGCCAGCACCTGGGGACAGGGGGTTTCCTACGAGCAGTACTTC. It is translated as CASTWGQGVSYEQYF.